Following are 24 T cell receptor beta chains from one sample sequenced in a study of shared clonotypes between healthy human individuals. CD45RO-negative CD8 cells positively selected for CCR7 made up the naive population, which excluded terminally differentiated effector memory CD45RA+ cells. Sequencing used immunoSEQ multiplex PCR; TCRdb keeps in-frame clones, though not all of them. This sample has approximately 2,000,000 clones, with approximately 92% found just once. What was sequenced was naive CD8+ T cells from PBMCs. These receptors all stem from a man aged 18 to 30 in good health. Some clones in this sample may be carry-over from other donors' samples.

The rearrangement links TRBV14 to TRBJ1-2; maybe TRBD1 (6 bases). Per the germline V gene, CDR1 is SGHDN and CDR2 is FVKESK. The length of the CDR3 is 14 residues. The V gene lost 0 bases and the J gene lost 8 bases, with 13 bases spanning the gap. The CDR3 loop reads CASSQDPGASGYTF. DNA of the CDR3: TGTGCCAGCAGCCAAGATCCGGGGGCTTCGGGCTACACCTTC.

This clone was found once. This rearrangement joins TRBV6-5 to TRBJ2-3; the match to TRBD1 covers 8 bases. CDR1 is MNHEY, CDR2 SVGAGI, per germline. With V trimmed by 6 bases and J by 5 bases, 10 bases remained unmatched. The CDR3 has 15 amino acids. CDR3 coding DNA: TGTGCCAGCAGCTCGAACCCAGGGGGCGAAGATACGCAGTATTTT. The encoded protein is CASSSNPGGEDTQYF.

The V gene is TRBV28, the J gene TRBJ2-5, with D perhaps matching TRBD1 (6 bases). TRBJ2-7 explains the end of the DNA better; the J call may be wrong. Germline CDR1 and CDR2: MDHEN and SYDVKM. CDR3 length equals 16 residues. CDR3 amino acids: CASSPVRGQSSYEQYF. The CDR3 bases are TGTGCCAGCAGCCCCGTGCGTGGACAGAGCTCCTACGAGCAGTACTTC.

V usage is TRBV15 and J usage is TRBJ1-4, with TRBD1 matching over 7 bases. From germline, CDR1 is LNHNV and CDR2 YYDKDF (reference sequence). There are 16 residues in the CDR3. With 5 bases clipped from V and 1 base from J, the junction kept 7 bases outside the gene matches. CDR3 sequence (DNA): TGTGCCACCAGCTTCCAATACAGGGGAACTAATGAAAAACTGTTTTTT. Translating it yields CATSFQYRGTNEKLFF.

The J gene is TRBJ2-7, the V gene TRBV2; D might be TRBD1 (6 bases). The ends were cut back, 8 bases at V and 3 bases at J, with 17 bases in the middle. Germline V gene sequence: CDR1 SNHLY, CDR2 FYNNEI. CDR3 size: 14 residues. This CDR3 reads CASATRDTNYEQYF. CDR3 in DNA: TGTGCCAGCGCTACCCGGGACACCAACTACGAGCAGTACTTC.

The V call is TRBV19, the J call TRBJ2-1, with 7 bases identical to TRBD2. The CDR3 sequence is 17 residues long. The V segment lost 3 bases and the J segment 0 bases; nucleotides outside the gene matches: 8. Germline V gives CDR1 LNHDA, CDR2 SQIVND (reference sequence). The CDR3 loop reads CASSIIGGRDSYNEQFF. The CDR3 bases are TGTGCCAGTAGTATTATAGGAGGGAGGGACTCCTACAATGAGCAGTTCTTC.

This rearrangement joins TRBV27 to TRBJ2-7; D might be TRBD2 (5 bases). The CDR3 has 14 residues. Germline V gene sequence: CDR1 MNHEY, CDR2 SMNVEV (reference sequence). Trimming cost V 2 bases and J 2 bases, with 10 bases left between them. Written as DNA, the CDR3 is TGTGCCAGCAGTTTACGTGGACTGACCTACGAGCAGTACTTC. It codes for CASSLRGLTYEQYF.

In its sample, this clone was seen a few times. V is TRBV9 and J is TRBJ2-5; tentative D call: TRBD1 (6 bases). CDR1 SGDLS and CDR2 YYNGEE come from the germline V gene. This CDR3 has 14 residues. V was cut by 3 bases and J by 0 bases, with 9 bases left in between. The CDR3 DNA follows: TGTGCCAGCAGCGCGACAGGCTACCAAGAGACCCAGTACTTC. This translates into CASSATGYQETQYF.

This chain joins TRBV9 and TRBJ2-5; D gene unclear. Germline V gene sequence: CDR1 SGDLS, CDR2 YYNGEE. The CDR3 has 16 amino acids. Trimming took 0 bases from V and 1 from J, leaving 13 bases between them. The DNA for the CDR3 is TGTGCCAGCAGCGTAGTGCGCGCAGACATCCAAGAGACCCAGTACTTC. It yields the protein CASSVVRADIQETQYF. The whole variable domain, filled in from reference TRBV9 and TRBJ2-5, reads DSGVTQTPKHLITATGQRVTLRCSPRSGDLSVYWYQQSLDQGLQFLIQYYNGEERAKGNILERFSAQQFPDLHSELNLSSLELGDSALYFCASSVVRADIQETQYFGPGTRLLVL.

V and J are TRBV28 and TRBJ2-1, with 7 positions matching TRBD2. Germline CDR1 reads MDHEN; CDR2 reads SYDVKM. The length of the CDR3 is 18 residues. Trimming at V came to 1 base and at J to 7 bases, leaving 16 bases not matched to a gene. The CDR3 coding sequence is TGTGCCAGCAGTTTATTCGGGACTACCCCATTGTTGGTAAATGAGCAGTTCTTC. Its translation: CASSLFGTTPLLVNEQFF.

A note on this clone: Different DNA sequences within this sample yield the same CDR3. The chain carries TRBV5-5 and TRBJ2-7; 7 bases agree with TRBD2. Trimming cost V 0 bases and J 0 bases; bases outside gene matches: 3. This CDR3 is 15 amino acids long. Germline-derived CDR1 and CDR2 are SGHKS and YYEKEE (reference sequence). The chain's CDR3 is CASSLAPSGSYEQYF. In DNA form, the CDR3 reads TGTGCCAGCAGCTTGGCTCCTAGCGGCTCCTACGAGCAGTACTTC.

The J gene is TRBJ1-2, the V gene TRBV5-1; D is unresolved. The V and J ends lost 4 bases and 0 bases respectively, with 19 bases between them. This CDR3 contains 17 residues. The germline CDR1 and CDR2 sequences are SGHRS and YFSETQ. This CDR3 reads CASSLSHVGSANYGYTF. CDR3 bases: TGCGCCAGCAGCCTCTCTCATGTGGGGTCAGCTAACTATGGCTACACCTTC.

The chain employs TRBV27 and TRBJ2-7; D gene uncertain. Trimming shortened V by 10 bases and J by 4 bases, and 8 bases separated the two germline ends. Germline V gene data show CDR1 as MNHEY and CDR2 as SMNVEV (reference sequence). This CDR3 is 10 amino acids long. The CDR3 here is CATIPYEQYF. DNA of the CDR3: TGTGCCACCATACCGTACGAGCAGTACTTC.

The chain couples TRBV18 to TRBJ2-1, with D possibly TRBD2 on 5 matching bases. CDR1 and CDR2 (germline): KGHSH, LQKENI. Trimming left V 6 bases short and J 7 bases short, with 10 bases between. The CDR3 extends over 12 amino acids. The CDR3 loop is CASSLAGNEQFF. CDR3 nucleotide sequence: TGTGCCAGCTCCCTCGCGGGTAATGAGCAGTTCTTC. The full variable domain, completed using reference TRBV18 and TRBJ2-1, is NAGVMQNPRHLVRRRGQEARLRCSPMKGHSHVYWYRQLPEEGLKFMVYLQKENIIDESGMPKERFSAEFPKEGPSILRIQQVVRGDSAAYFCASSLAGNEQFFGPGTRLTVL.

V and J are TRBV6-5 and TRBJ2-5, with D possibly being TRBD1 (5 bases). The germline V and J ends were trimmed by 2 bases and 5 bases, with 9 bases remaining between them. Germline CDR1 MNHEY, CDR2 SVGAGI. The CDR3 is made up of 13 amino acids. For the CDR3, the DNA is TGTGCCAGCAGTTACCAGGGTTGGGAGACCCAGTACTTC. Translating gives CASSYQGWETQYF.

The chain uses TRBV6-6 and TRBJ2-2; 7 bases agree with TRBD1. The CDR3 extends over 15 amino acids. Germline V gene sequence: CDR1 MNHNY, CDR2 SVGAGI (reference sequence). Losses at the gene ends were 7 bases for V and 4 bases for J; bases not matched to a gene: 9. In nucleotides, the CDR3 is TGTGCCAGCACCGCAAAACAGGGGTTCACCGGGGAGCTGTTTTTT. Translating gives CASTAKQGFTGELFF.

The chain is built from TRBV9 and TRBJ1-2; D gene unclear. Between the trimmed V and J ends, which lost 1 base and 0 bases, there was a span of 13 bases. There are 16 residues in the CDR3. Germline V gives CDR1 SGDLS, CDR2 YYNGEE. The CDR3 is CASSVSTGMANYGYTF. The CDR3 region has the DNA TGTGCCAGCAGCGTATCGACGGGGATGGCTAACTATGGCTACACCTTC.

This chain links TRBV9 with TRBJ1-3; TRBD1 is a possible D gene (5 bases). Trimming shortened V by 0 bases and J by 4 bases, and 5 bases separated the two germline ends. CDR1 and CDR2 (germline): SGDLS, YYNGEE. This CDR3 contains 13 residues. CDR3 nucleotide sequence: TGTGCCAGCAGCGTAGAGGGGGGAAACACCATATATTTT. Translated: CASSVEGGNTIYF.

This rearrangement joins TRBV29-1 to TRBJ1-2; 7 bases line up with TRBD1. With V trimmed by 7 bases and J by 0 bases, 8 bases remained unmatched. The germline V gene encodes CDR1 SQVTM and CDR2 ANQGSEA. CDR3 length: 14 amino acids. CDR3 DNA: TGCAGCGCTTTAGACAGGGAACCTAACTATGGCTACACCTTC. Its translation is CSALDREPNYGYTF.

This clone has just a few counts. This rearrangement joins TRBV29-1 to TRBJ1-1; no reliable D call. Germline V lookup: CDR1 SQVTM, CDR2 ANQGSEA. Trimming shortened V by 1 base and J by 10 bases, and 13 bases separated the two germline ends. This CDR3 has 12 amino acids. The CDR3 DNA reads as TGCAGCGTTGAAGGCTTGCGGGGAATAGCTTTCTTT. Translation gives CSVEGLRGIAFF.

The chain joins TRBV15 to TRBJ2-1; TRBD2 agrees at 8 bases. Germline trimming cut 0 bases from V and 1 base from J; bases unmatched to any gene: 2. From germline, CDR1 is LNHNV and CDR2 YYDKDF (reference sequence). The CDR3 runs to 16 residues. In nucleotides, the CDR3 is TGTGCCACCAGCAGAGAAGGCGGGGGGTCCTACAATGAGCAGTTCTTC. Amino acid sequence: CATSREGGGSYNEQFF.

The gene calls are TRBV30 and TRBJ2-7, with TRBD2 matching 8 bases. This CDR3 comprises 13 residues. Germline CDR1 and CDR2: GTSNPN and SVGIG (reference sequence). J lost 7 bases, V lost 0 bases, and 5 bases had no gene match. As DNA, the CDR3 is TGTGCCTGGAGTGTATCGCTAGCGGGTGAGCAGTACTTC. Its protein is CAWSVSLAGEQYF.

This chain's CDR3 is CASSYSGPYTGELFF. The CDR3, as DNA: TGTGCCAGCAGTTACAGCGGGCCTTACACCGGGGAGCTGTTTTTT. The rearrangement links TRBV6-6 to TRBJ2-2, with D possibly TRBD2 on 6 matching bases. There are 15 residues in the CDR3. Germline-derived CDR1 and CDR2 are MNHNY and SVGAGI (reference sequence). Between the trimmed V and J ends, which lost 2 bases and 3 bases, there was a span of 10 bases.

The chain links TRBV7-6 to TRBJ2-1; 11 nucleotides align to TRBD2. Germline V lookup: CDR1 SGHVS, CDR2 FNYEAQ. After removal of 5 bases from V and 4 bases from J, the junction contained 4 bases not matched to a gene. This CDR3 has 15 amino acids. In DNA, the CDR3 is TGTGCCAGCAGCAAAGGGACTAGCGGTTACAATGAGCAGTTCTTC. Amino acid sequence: CASSKGTSGYNEQFF. The full variable domain, in which reference TRBV7-6 and TRBJ2-1 provide the parts outside the CDR3, is GAGVSQSPRYKVTKRGQDVALRCDPISGHVSLYWYRQALGQGPEFLTYFNYEAQQDKSGLPNDRFSAERPEGSISTLTIQRTEQRDSAMYRCASSKGTSGYNEQFFGPGTRLTVL.